A selection of T cell receptor beta chains follows, all from one sample in a study of cytomegalovirus exposure and HLA in healthy donors. Clones were sequenced by immunoSEQ multiplex PCR, and TCRdb holds only the in-frame ones, with some missing. The sample lists 90,000 to 140,000 clones, 75% to 85% occurring once. The sequencing input was PBMCs. These receptors all come from a man aged 30 to 39 in good health and CMV-seronegative. Both conserved end residues are part of each CDR3. A D gene is named only where the DNA matches it firmly. Expanded clones are given a class, and other clones once, few, many or no size at all.

abundance	v_gene	d_gene	j_gene	CDR3aa	CDR3nt
.	TRBV2	TRBD2	TRBJ2-3	CASSPSGGADTQYF	TGTGCCAGCAGTCCCAGCGGGGGGGCAGATACGCAGTATTTT
.	TRBV9	.	TRBJ2-7	CASSVVIVAGILYEQYF	TGTGCCAGCAGCGTAGTAATAGTGGCGGGGATTCTCTACGAGCAGTACTTC
.	TRBV28	.	TRBJ1-1	CASRQLQGPNTEAFF	TGTGCCAGCAGGCAGCTACAGGGACCGAACACTGAAGCTTTCTTT
.	TRBV11-2	.	TRBJ2-7	CASSPQGFSYEQYF	TGTGCCAGCAGCCCCCAGGGTTTCTCCTACGAGCAGTACTTC
.	TRBV27	.	TRBJ2-7	CASRVGRIGAYEQYF	TGTGCCAGCAGGGTGGGCAGAATAGGCGCCTACGAGCAGTACTTC
.	TRBV5-4	.	TRBJ2-7	CASSFEAEQYF	TGTGCCAGCAGCTTTGAAGCCGAGCAGTACTTC
.	TRBV30	TRBD1	TRBJ2-7	CAWSVRDREYYEQYF	TGTGCCTGGAGTGTCCGGGACAGAGAATACTACGAGCAGTACTTC
.	TRBV5-6	.	TRBJ2-2	CASSWTEGGELFF	TGTGCCAGCAGCTGGACAGAGGGCGGGGAGCTGTTTTTT
.	TRBV6-5	TRBD1	TRBJ2-7	CASSYSDRGEYEQYF	TGTGCCAGCAGTTACTCGGACAGGGGAGAGTACGAGCAGTACTTC
.	TRBV28	.	TRBJ2-1	CASSTSPPGNEQFF	TGTGCCAGCAGTACAAGTCCCCCTGGCAATGAGCAGTTCTTC
.	TRBV29-1	TRBD1	TRBJ1-1	CSVEADRVTEAFF	TGCAGCGTTGAAGCCGACAGGGTCACTGAAGCTTTCTTT
.	TRBV6-5	TRBD1	TRBJ2-3	CASSSQGAGNTQYF	TGTGCCAGCAGTTCACAGGGGGCGGGAAATACGCAGTATTTT
.	TRBV29-1	.	TRBJ1-5	CSVAGNNQPQHF	TGCAGCGTTGCGGGGAACAATCAGCCCCAGCATTTT
.	TRBV6-5	.	TRBJ2-7	CASSYDISYEQYF	TGTGCCAGCAGTTACGACATCTCCTACGAGCAGTACTTC
.	TRBV10-3	.	TRBJ1-2	CATRGESHGYTF	TGTGCCACCCGCGGGGAGTCGCATGGCTACACCTTC
.	TRBV5-1	TRBD2	TRBJ2-3	CASSVGLASDTQYF	TGCGCCAGCAGCGTGGGACTAGCGTCAGATACGCAGTATTTT
.	TRBV27	.	TRBJ1-2	CASSLQTGQGYGYTF	TGTGCCAGCAGTTTGCAAACAGGGCAAGGCTATGGCTACACCTTC
.	TRBV5-4	TRBD2	TRBJ2-7	CASSLLAGVDEQYF	TGTGCCAGCAGCTTACTAGCGGGAGTAGACGAGCAGTACTTC
.	TRBV6-6	.	TRBJ1-4	CASSTTGTTNEKLFF	TGTGCCAGCAGTACAACAGGGACAACTAATGAAAAACTGTTTTTT
.	TRBV4-2	.	TRBJ2-5	CASSPTGERQETQYF	TGTGCCAGCAGCCCGACGGGTGAGCGGCAAGAGACCCAGTACTTC
.	TRBV16	.	TRBJ2-5	CASSERQETQYF	TGTGCCAGCAGCGAGAGACAAGAGACCCAGTACTTC
.	TRBV6-6	.	TRBJ1-1	CATFPLPAQARTEAFF	TGTGCCACCTTTCCTCTCCCGGCCCAGGCACGCACTGAAGCTTTCTTT
few	TRBV6-5	.	TRBJ1-6	CASSQNRDYSPLHF	TGTGCCAGCAGTCAAAACAGGGATTATTCACCCCTCCACTTT
.	TRBV30	TRBD1	TRBJ1-1	CAWSVDRGYTEAFF	TGTGCCTGGAGTGTCGACAGGGGGTACACTGAAGCTTTCTTT
few	TRBV19	.	TRBJ1-4	CASSARDTPYEKLFF	TGTGCCAGTAGTGCTCGGGACACCCCTTATGAAAAACTGTTTTTT
few	TRBV10-3	.	TRBJ1-1	CAISDSTAGGAFF	TGTGCCATCAGTGACTCGACAGCCGGGGGAGCTTTCTTT
.	TRBV4-2	.	TRBJ2-1	CASSPLSTSRNEQFF	TGTGCCAGCAGCCCTCTCTCGACTAGTCGGAATGAGCAGTTCTTC
once	TRBV5-1	.	TRBJ2-2	CAHRGNTGELFF	TGCGCCCACCGGGGTAACACCGGGGAGCTGTTTTTT
.	TRBV15	.	TRBJ2-3	CATSGLLPGRGDTQYF	TGTGCCACCAGCGGACTCTTACCCGGCCGTGGAGATACGCAGTATTTT
.	TRBV5-4	TRBD2	TRBJ2-3	CASSIGGRATDTQYF	TGTGCCAGCTCGATTGGCGGGAGGGCCACAGATACGCAGTATTTT
few	TRBV4-3	.	TRBJ2-3	CASSRSGVDTDTQYF	TGCGCCAGCAGCCGTTCGGGGGTCGACACAGATACGCAGTATTTT
.	TRBV5-1	.	TRBJ2-2	CASSLLEAGELFF	TGCGCCAGCAGCTTGTTGGAGGCCGGGGAGCTGTTTTTT
.	TRBV19	TRBD2	TRBJ2-7	CASRPDGTNNYEQYF	TGTGCCAGTAGACCCGATGGGACTAACAACTACGAGCAGTACTTC
.	TRBV5-4	.	TRBJ1-3	CASSLGQRNTIYF	TGTGCCAGCAGCTTGGGACAACGAAACACCATATATTTT
.	TRBV6-1	.	TRBJ2-1	CASSTRRSYNEQFF	TGTGCCAGTTCGACACGGCGCTCCTACAATGAGCAGTTCTTC
.	TRBV10-3	TRBD2	TRBJ2-7	CAISGSTASGSYEQYF	TGTGCCATCAGTGGGTCTACGGCTAGCGGCTCCTACGAGCAGTACTTC
.	TRBV5-1	TRBD2	TRBJ2-1	CASSIGTSGTNEQFF	TGCGCCAGCAGCATCGGGACTAGCGGTACCAATGAGCAGTTCTTC
.	TRBV19	TRBD1	TRBJ2-4	CASSIGGTGGLAKNIQYF	TGTGCCAGTAGTATCGGGGGGACAGGGGGCTTAGCCAAAAACATTCAGTACTTC
few	TRBV7-9	TRBD2	TRBJ2-5	CASSLGDSGRSQETQYF	TGTGCCAGCAGCTTAGGAGATAGCGGGAGGTCCCAAGAGACCCAGTACTTC
.	TRBV28	.	TRBJ2-5	CASSLGGGKTQYF	TGTGCCAGCAGTTTAGGGGGAGGAAAGACCCAGTACTTC
.	TRBV7-2	TRBD1	TRBJ1-1	CASSHPGQGLNTEAFF	TGTGCCAGCAGCCACCCGGGACAGGGTTTGAACACTGAAGCTTTCTTT
.	TRBV9	TRBD1	TRBJ2-7	CASSVGGWGTGGDEQYF	TGTGCCAGCAGCGTAGGCGGTTGGGGGACAGGGGGCGACGAGCAGTACTTC
.	TRBV9	TRBD1	TRBJ1-2	CASSVGTGGYGYTF	TGTGCCAGCAGCGTAGGGACAGGGGGATATGGCTACACCTTC
.	TRBV4-3	.	TRBJ1-2	CASSRNQGERGYTF	TGCGCCAGCAGTCGAAATCAGGGCGAGAGAGGCTACACCTTC
.	TRBV10-3	.	TRBJ2-3	CAISSTDTQYF	TGTGCCATCAGTTCTACAGATACGCAGTATTTT
.	TRBV11-2	.	TRBJ2-1	CASSRGWNEQFF	TGTGCCAGCAGTAGAGGGTGGAATGAGCAGTTCTTC
.	TRBV5-1	.	TRBJ2-1	CASSSQAITNEQFF	TGCGCCAGCAGCTCTCAAGCAATTACCAATGAGCAGTTCTTC
.	TRBV18	TRBD2	TRBJ2-3	CASSLSGGPSTDTQYF	TGTGCCAGCTCACTTAGCGGGGGGCCCAGCACAGATACGCAGTATTTT